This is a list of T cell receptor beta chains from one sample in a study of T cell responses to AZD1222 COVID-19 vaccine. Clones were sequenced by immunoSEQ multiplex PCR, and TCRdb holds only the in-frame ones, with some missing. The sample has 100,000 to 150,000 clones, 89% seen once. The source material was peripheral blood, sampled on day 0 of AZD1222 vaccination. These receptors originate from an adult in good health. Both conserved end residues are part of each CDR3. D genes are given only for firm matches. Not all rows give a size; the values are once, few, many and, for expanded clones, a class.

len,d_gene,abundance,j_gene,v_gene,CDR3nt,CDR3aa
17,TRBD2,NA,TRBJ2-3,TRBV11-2,TGTGCCAGCAGCCAGGGGACTAGCGGGAGACTTCGGGATACGCAGTATTTT,CASSQGTSGRLRDTQYF
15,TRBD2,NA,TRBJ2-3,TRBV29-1,TGCAGCGCCTCAGGGACTAGCGGGGGCACAGATACGCAGTATTTT,CSASGTSGGTDTQYF
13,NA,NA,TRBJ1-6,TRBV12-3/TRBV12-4,TGTGCCAGCCGACAGCTGAGTAATTCACCCCTCCACTTT,CASRQLSNSPLHF
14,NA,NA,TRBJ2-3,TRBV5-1,TGCGCCAGCAGCCCCGGGACTCCTACAGATACGCAGTATTTT,CASSPGTPTDTQYF
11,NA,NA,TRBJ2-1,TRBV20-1,TGCAGTGCACGTCACCCCGATGAGCAGTTCTTC,CSARHPDEQFF
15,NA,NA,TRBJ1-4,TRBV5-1,TGCGCCAGCAGCTTGATTAACCCAACTAATGAAAAACTGTTTTTT,CASSLINPTNEKLFF
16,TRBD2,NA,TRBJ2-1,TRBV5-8,TGTGCCAGCAACCCCGCGAGGACTAGCGAAGGGAATGAGCAGTTCTTC,CASNPARTSEGNEQFF
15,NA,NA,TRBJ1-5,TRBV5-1,TGCGCCAGCAGCTTGGGCGACCATAGCAATCAGCCCCAGCATTTT,CASSLGDHSNQPQHF
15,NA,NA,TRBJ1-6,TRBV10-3,TGTGCCATCAGTGAGAAGAGACGGAATAATTCACCCCTCCACTTT,CAISEKRRNNSPLHF
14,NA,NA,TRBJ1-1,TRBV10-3,TGTGCCATCACCCCGGGGGGAATGAACACTGAAGCTTTCTTT,CAITPGGMNTEAFF
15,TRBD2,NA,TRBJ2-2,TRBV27,TGTGCCAGCAGTTTGGGGGGGAACATCCCCGGGGAGCTGTTTTTT,CASSLGGNIPGELFF
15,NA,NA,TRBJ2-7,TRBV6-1,TGTGCCAGCACTAAACCTCCGGCGGGATCCTACGAGCAGTACTTC,CASTKPPAGSYEQYF
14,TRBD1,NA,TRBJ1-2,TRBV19,TGTGCCAGTATCCGACAGGGATCCAACTATGGCTACACCTTC,CASIRQGSNYGYTF
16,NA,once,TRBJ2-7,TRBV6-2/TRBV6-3,TGTGCCAGCAGTTACCACCAGGGGCAGGGGATCCACGAGCAGTACTTC,CASSYHQGQGIHEQYF
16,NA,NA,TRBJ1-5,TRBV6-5,TGTGCCAGCAGTTACGGAGAGAACGGGGGGAATCAGCCCCAGCATTTT,CASSYGENGGNQPQHF
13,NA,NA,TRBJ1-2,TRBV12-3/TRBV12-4,TGTGCCAGCAGTCCGATTTTGGACTATGGCTACACCTTC,CASSPILDYGYTF
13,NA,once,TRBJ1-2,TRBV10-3,TGTGCCATCAGTGGCGGATCCAACTATGGCTACACCTTC,CAISGGSNYGYTF
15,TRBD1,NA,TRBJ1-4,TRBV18,TGTGCCAGCTCCCGTCCCGGGACAGGGGATGAAAAACTGTTTTTT,CASSRPGTGDEKLFF
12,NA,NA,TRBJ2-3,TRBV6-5,TGTGCCAGCAGTCTCAGGGGAGATACGCAGTATTTT,CASSLRGDTQYF
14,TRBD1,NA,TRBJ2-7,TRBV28,TGTGCCAGCACTCCGGGACAGAGGACCTACGAGCAGTACTTC,CASTPGQRTYEQYF
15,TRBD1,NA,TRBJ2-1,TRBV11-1,TGTGCCAGCAGCTTGAGGGACAGAGCCTACAATGAGCAGTTCTTC,CASSLRDRAYNEQFF
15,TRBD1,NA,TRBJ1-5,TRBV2,TGTGCCAGCCATGACAGGGACGGGGGAAATCAGCCCCAGCATTTT,CASHDRDGGNQPQHF